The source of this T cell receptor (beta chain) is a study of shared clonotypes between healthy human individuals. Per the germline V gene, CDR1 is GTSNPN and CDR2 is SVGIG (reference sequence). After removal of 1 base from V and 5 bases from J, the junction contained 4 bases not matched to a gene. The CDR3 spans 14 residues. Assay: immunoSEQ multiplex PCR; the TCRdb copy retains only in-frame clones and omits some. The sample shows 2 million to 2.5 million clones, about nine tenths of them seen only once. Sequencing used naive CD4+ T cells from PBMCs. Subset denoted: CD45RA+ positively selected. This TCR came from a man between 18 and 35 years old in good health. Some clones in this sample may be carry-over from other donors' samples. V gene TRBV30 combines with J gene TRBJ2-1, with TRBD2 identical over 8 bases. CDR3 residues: CAWSALAVHNEQFF. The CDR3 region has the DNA TGTGCCTGGAGTGCACTAGCGGTCCACAATGAGCAGTTCTTC.